Each of the 20 T cell receptor beta chains below was sequenced from the same sample in a study of spatial heterogeneity in lung cancer. Study conclusions and caveats: Tumoral mutation counts were tracked by counts of expanded intratumoral alpha and beta TCRs.

The antigens of these receptors remain unknown. Using its own MiXCR run on the 5' RACE reads, TCRdb lists one record per CDR3 protein. The table has about 7,000 distinct CDR3 sequences, roughly 15% seen once. This sample's time point: sample taken at primary tumor resection. Source: lung tumor tissue, taken at surgery. The receptors were sampled from a male donor with early-stage non-small cell lung cancer.

In this sample, this clonotype is medium-sized. This sequence joins TRBV9 and TRBJ2-3; D is undetermined. Germline V gene sequence: CDR1 SGDLS, CDR2 YYNGEE. The CDR3 runs 16 residues. Trimming took 2 bases from V and 3 from J, leaving 16 bases between them. The CDR3 DNA is TGTGCCAGCAGCGTCGGAGCGAAAGTTGATACAGATACGCAGTATTTT. Encoded protein: CASSVGAKVDTDTQYF.

This clonotype was picked up a small number of times. The chain carries TRBV20-1 and TRBJ2-1; D gene ambiguous. Per the germline V gene, CDR1 is DFQATT and CDR2 is SNEGSKA (reference sequence). The CDR3 is 12 residues long. The V gene lost 6 bases and the J gene lost 6 bases, with 12 bases spanning the gap. The CDR3 is CSAFLATNEQFF. The CDR3 DNA reads as TGCAGTGCCTTCCTGGCGACCAATGAGCAGTTCTTC.

This clonotype was recorded many times. The V call is TRBV7-9, the J call TRBJ1-2, with TRBD1 identical over 7 bases. J gave up 2 bases and V 5 bases, and 5 bases lay outside the gene matches. Germline V gives CDR1 SEHNR, CDR2 FQNEAQ (reference sequence). This CDR3 has 14 amino acids. The CDR3 nucleotides are TGTGCCAGCAGCGTGGGACAGCCAAACTATGGCTACACCTTC. Its translation is CASSVGQPNYGYTF.

This clonotype is medium-sized within its sample. The chain couples TRBV29-1 to TRBJ2-5, with 10 bases matching TRBD2. V was pared by 4 bases and J by 5 bases, with 7 bases of the junction left unmatched. Germline V gives CDR1 SQVTM, CDR2 ANQGSEA. This CDR3 comprises 14 residues. The CDR3 nucleotides read TGCAGCGTTGCCCTAGCGGGAGTCGGGGAGACCCAGTACTTC. Translation gives CSVALAGVGETQYF.

This clonotype was observed many times. This chain links TRBV29-1 with TRBJ2-1; 7 positions agree with TRBD1. Losses at the gene ends were 5 bases for V and 4 bases for J; bases not matched to a gene: 14. The CDR3 spans 16 residues. Germline values: CDR1 SQVTM, CDR2 ANQGSEA. The CDR3: CSVQGRGTESYNEQFF. In DNA, the CDR3 is TGCAGCGTTCAGGGCAGGGGGACAGAGAGTTACAATGAGCAGTTCTTC.

There are many counts of this clonotype. V is TRBV27 and J is TRBJ2-7; tentatively, D is TRBD1 or TRBD2 (5 bases each). The CDR3 loop spans 12 amino acids. CDR1 is MNHEY, CDR2 SMNVEV, per germline (reference sequence). With 2 bases removed from V and 3 bases from J, the gap between germline ends came to 5 bases. CDR3 in DNA: TGTGCCAGCAGTTTAGGGGGCTACGAGCAGTACTTC. Protein product: CASSLGGYEQYF.

Judged by abundance, this clonotype is medium-sized. V usage is TRBV29-1 and J usage is TRBJ1-2; 7 nucleotides align to TRBD1. Germline trimming cut 7 bases from V and 9 bases from J; bases unmatched to any gene: 11. The V gene's germline CDR1 is SQVTM and CDR2 ANQGSEA. The CDR3 has 12 amino acids. The CDR3 DNA follows: TGCAGCGCTGCGGATATGAGGGGGCGCTACACCTTC. As protein: CSAADMRGRYTF. Full variable domain (remainder filled in from reference TRBV29-1 and TRBJ1-2): SAVISQKPSRDICQRGTSLTIQCQVDSQVTMMFWYRQQPGQSLTLIATANQGSEATYESGFVIDKFPISRPNLTFSTLTVSNMSPEDSSIYLCSAADMRGRYTFGSGTRLTVV.

This clonotype was seen ten or more times. The germline gene is not matched at one end of the junction; a read error may be the cause. The chain is built from TRBV20-1 and TRBJ2-3; no reliable D call. This CDR3 has 13 residues. Per germline, CDR1 DFQATT and CDR2 SNEGSKA (reference sequence). The CDR3 bases are TGTAGTGCCTACTTAAGGACGTCAGATACGCAGTATTTT. Translated: CSAYLRTSDTQYF.

This clonotype was observed many times. Here the CDR3 DNA reads TGTGCCAGCAGCTTACGGCCTCTAACTAGACGGGACACTGAAGCTTTCTTT. Its protein is CASSLRPLTRRDTEAFF. The V and J genes are TRBV7-8 and TRBJ1-1; D remains unclear. CDR1 is SGHVS and CDR2 is FQNEAQ in the germline V gene. Trimming took 2 bases from V and 3 from J, leaving 19 bases between them. The CDR3 consists of 17 residues.

V and J are TRBV12-3 or TRBV12-4 and TRBJ1-1, with D uncertain. This CDR3 spans 14 amino acids. The V end was cut by 6 bases, the J end by 5 bases, with 16 bases between. The CDR3: CASRWTARVTEAFF. The CDR3 DNA is TGTGCCAGCAGATGGACGGCAAGGGTTACTGAAGCTTTCTTT.

By sample share, this clonotype is medium-sized. The genes are TRBV20-1 and TRBJ2-1; 9 bases agree with TRBD2. V lost 2 bases to trimming and J lost 6 bases; unmatched junction nucleotides: 11. The CDR3 runs 16 residues. Germline CDR1 reads DFQATT; CDR2 reads SNEGSKA (reference sequence). CDR3 in amino acids: CSARSLAGVNSNEQFF. The CDR3 DNA reads as TGCAGTGCTAGATCTTTAGCGGGGGTTAATTCCAATGAGCAGTTCTTC.

By share, this clonotype counts as medium-sized. The J gene is TRBJ1-1, the V gene TRBV20-1, with no clear D. This CDR3 has 11 residues. Trimming cost V 4 bases and J 1 base, with 4 bases left between them. CDR1 is DFQATT and CDR2 is SNEGSKA in the germline V gene (reference sequence). The CDR3 coding sequence is TGCAGTGCTACCACGAACACTGAAGCTTTCTTT. Encoded protein: CSATTNTEAFF.

Sample share makes this clonotype medium-sized. V gene TRBV27 combines with J gene TRBJ2-7, with a weak D call TRBD1 (6 bases). With 6 bases removed from V and 4 bases from J, the gap between germline ends came to 19 bases. This CDR3 contains 15 residues. CDR1 and CDR2 from the germline V gene are MNHEY and SMNVEV (reference sequence). The CDR3 nucleotides are TGTGCCAGCAGCCCCACAGGGAGCGCCAAATACGAGCAGTACGTC. The encoded protein is CASSPTGSAKYEQYV.

There are many counts of this clonotype. The V call is TRBV20-1, the J call TRBJ1-2, with 9 bases identical to TRBD1. The CDR3 has 12 residues. From germline, CDR1 is DFQATT and CDR2 SNEGSKA (reference sequence). Germline trimming cut 6 bases from V and 2 bases from J; bases unmatched to any gene: 1. The CDR3, as DNA: TGCAGTGCGGGACAGGGAAACTATGGCTACACCTTC. Its protein is CSAGQGNYGYTF.

This clonotype is large. The V and J genes are TRBV27 and TRBJ1-5; possible D gene TRBD1, 6 bases. The CDR3 has 16 amino acids. The V gene's germline CDR1 is MNHEY and CDR2 SMNVEV (reference sequence). The V and J ends lost 6 bases and 0 bases respectively, with 15 bases between them. CDR3 amino acids: CASSPYQGYSNQPQHF. Here the CDR3 DNA reads TGTGCCAGCAGCCCTTATCAGGGGTATAGCAATCAGCCCCAGCATTTT.

This clonotype is medium-sized. The V and J genes are TRBV27 and TRBJ2-6; maybe TRBD1 (6 bases). The germline V and J ends were trimmed by 4 bases and 0 bases, with 7 bases remaining between them. Germline V CDR1 and CDR2: MNHEY, SMNVEV (reference sequence). The CDR3 sequence is 15 residues long. CDR3 coding DNA: TGTGCCAGCAGTTCCAGGGGCTCTGGGGCCAACGTCCTGACTTTC. Its translation is CASSSRGSGANVLTF.

Sample share makes this clonotype medium-sized (0.01 to 0.1%). The rearrangement joins TRBV7-8 to TRBJ1-6; D perhaps matches TRBD1 (6 bases). CDR1 and CDR2 from the germline V gene are SGHVS and FQNEAQ. The CDR3 totals 17 residues. V was pared by 5 bases and J by 0 bases, with 14 bases between. The CDR3 sequence: CASSTSQGSSYNSPLHF. The DNA of the CDR3 is TGTGCCAGCAGCACTTCGCAGGGGAGCTCCTATAATTCACCCCTCCACTTT.

This clonotype was observed many times. The chain is built from TRBV28 and TRBJ1-5; tentative D call: TRBD1 (6 bases). V lost 5 bases to trimming and J lost 0 bases, with 11 bases between them. This CDR3 spans 15 amino acids. CDR1 is MDHEN and CDR2 is SYDVKM in the germline V gene. DNA for the CDR3: TGTGCCAGCAGTGGCAACAGGGTTAGCAATCAGCCCCAGCATTTT. Protein sequence: CASSGNRVSNQPQHF.

In this sample, this clonotype turned up a few times. The V and J genes are TRBV27 and TRBJ1-6; D might be TRBD1 (5 bases). The CDR3 is 14 amino acids. Germline V gene data show CDR1 as MNHEY and CDR2 as SMNVEV (reference sequence). The V and J ends lost 2 bases and 9 bases respectively, with 11 bases between them. CDR3 sequence reads: CASSLTEGRSPLHF. Written as DNA, the CDR3 is TGTGCCAGCAGTTTAACCGAGGGGCGTTCACCCCTCCACTTT.

Only a few counts were recorded for this clonotype. V gene TRBV29-1 combines with J gene TRBJ2-7; 9 nucleotides line up with TRBD2. The CDR3 is 14 amino acids. V lost 0 bases and J lost 6; bases outside the gene matches: 6. CDR1 SQVTM and CDR2 ANQGSEA come from the germline V gene. CDR3 coding DNA: TGCAGCGTTGAAGACGGAGCGGGAGGATCCGAGCAGTACTTC. As protein: CSVEDGAGGSEQYF.